This T cell receptor (beta chain) was identified in a study of blood T cells in healthy people across ages. From germline, CDR1 is SNHLY and CDR2 FYNNEI. This CDR3 contains 15 residues. V gave up 10 bases and J gave up 5 bases; unmatched junction bases: 8. In each sample, at least 6 million PBMCs were isolated. With a J-beta primer mix and a sample-barcoded 5' primer, a second PCR ran about 6 to 11 cycles. Every single cDNA molecule received a tag from a template-switch adaptor with 12 random nucleotides. Using its own MiXCR run on the 5' RACE reads, TCRdb lists one record per CDR3 protein. The sample has hundreds of thousands of distinct CDR3 sequences, approximately 25% seen once. The same specimen was also included in a second study, on T cells of mothers and their children.

The TCR sequence derives from a boy younger than 18 in good health. Sequenced input: blood. The chain carries TRBV2 and TRBJ2-5; 15 bases are shared with TRBD2. The CDR3 bases are TGTGCCACGCAAGGACTAGCGGGAGGGAAGGAGACCCAGTACTTC. Protein: CATQGLAGGKETQYF.